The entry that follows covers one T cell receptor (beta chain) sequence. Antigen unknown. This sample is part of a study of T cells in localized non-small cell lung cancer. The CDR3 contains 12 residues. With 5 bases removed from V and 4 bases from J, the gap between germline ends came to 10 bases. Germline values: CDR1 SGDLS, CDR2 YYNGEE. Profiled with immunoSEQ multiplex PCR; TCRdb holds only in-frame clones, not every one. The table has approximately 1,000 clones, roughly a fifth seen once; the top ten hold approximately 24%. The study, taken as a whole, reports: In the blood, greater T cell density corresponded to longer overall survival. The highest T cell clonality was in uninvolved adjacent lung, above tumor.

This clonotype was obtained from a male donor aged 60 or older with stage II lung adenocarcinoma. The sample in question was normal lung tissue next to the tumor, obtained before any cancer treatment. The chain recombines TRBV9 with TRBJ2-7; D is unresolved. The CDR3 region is CASSPSSYEQYF. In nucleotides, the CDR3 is TGTGCCAGCAGTCCTAGTTCATACGAGCAGTACTTC.